This paragraph covers one T cell receptor (beta chain) sequence. The sample comes from a study of blood T cell repertoires in COVID-19. As for the study in general: T cells, B-cell-depleted T cells, or PBMCs supplied cDNA or gDNA.

The CDR3 runs 15 residues. The V gene's germline CDR1 is MNHEY and CDR2 SVGEGT. J gave up 6 bases and V 4 bases, and 5 bases lay outside the gene matches. The repertoire was sequenced with immunoSEQ multiplex PCR; TCRdb's copy has only in-frame clones and lacks some. The sample holds 100,000 to 120,000 clones, 85% seen once. The sequence derives from a human donor in a cohort sampled during active COVID-19. The sample consisted of peripheral blood. The V call is TRBV6-2 or TRBV6-3, the J call TRBJ1-5; 11 bases are a match to TRBD1. The CDR3 coding sequence is TGTGCCAGCAGTTCCACCGGGACAGGGGGTCAGCCCCAGCATTTT. It translates to CASSSTGTGGQPQHF.